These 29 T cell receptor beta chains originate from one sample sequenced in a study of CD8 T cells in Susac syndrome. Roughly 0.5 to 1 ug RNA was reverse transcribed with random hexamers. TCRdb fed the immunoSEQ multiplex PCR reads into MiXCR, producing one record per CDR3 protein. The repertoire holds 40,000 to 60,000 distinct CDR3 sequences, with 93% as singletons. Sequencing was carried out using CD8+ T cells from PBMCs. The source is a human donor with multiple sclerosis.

CDR3 nucleotide sequence: TGTGCCATCAGTGAATCCCAGGGGTTTGGCACTGAAGCTTTCTTT. As protein: CAISESQGFGTEAFF. The rearrangement uses TRBV10-3 and TRBJ1-1, with a tentative D call TRBD1 (6 bases). The V gene lost 3 bases and the J gene lost 4 bases, with 15 bases spanning the gap. Germline CDR1 reads ENHRY; CDR2 reads SYGVKD. This CDR3 region has 15 residues.

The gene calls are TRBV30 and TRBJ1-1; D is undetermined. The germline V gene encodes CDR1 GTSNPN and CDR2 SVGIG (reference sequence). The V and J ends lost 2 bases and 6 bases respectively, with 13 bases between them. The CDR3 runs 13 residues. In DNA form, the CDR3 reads TGTGCCTGGAGTCGGGTCATGAGGGCTGAAGCTTTCTTT. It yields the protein CAWSRVMRAEAFF. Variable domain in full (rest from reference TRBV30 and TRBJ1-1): SQTIHQWPATLVQPVGSPLSLECTVEGTSNPNLYWYRQAAGRGLQLLFYSVGIGQISSEVPQNLSASRPQDRQFILSSKKLLLSDSGFYLCAWSRVMRAEAFFGQGTRLTVV.

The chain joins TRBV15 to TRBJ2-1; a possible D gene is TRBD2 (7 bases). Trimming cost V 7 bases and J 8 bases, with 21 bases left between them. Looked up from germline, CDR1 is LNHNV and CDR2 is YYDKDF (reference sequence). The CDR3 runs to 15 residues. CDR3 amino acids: CATMGGRRGRDEQFF. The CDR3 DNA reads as TGTGCCACCATGGGTGGGAGGCGGGGGCGCGATGAGCAGTTCTTC.

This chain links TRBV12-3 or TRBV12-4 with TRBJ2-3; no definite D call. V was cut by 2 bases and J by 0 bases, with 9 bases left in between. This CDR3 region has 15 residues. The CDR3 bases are TGTGCCAGCAGTTTATACGACACTAGCACAGATACGCAGTATTTT. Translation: CASSLYDTSTDTQYF.

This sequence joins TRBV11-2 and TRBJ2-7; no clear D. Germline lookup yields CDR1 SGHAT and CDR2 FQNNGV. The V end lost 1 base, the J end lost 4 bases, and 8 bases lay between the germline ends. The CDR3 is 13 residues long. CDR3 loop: CASSLGYGYEQYF. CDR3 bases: TGTGCCAGCAGCTTAGGCTATGGGTACGAGCAGTACTTC.

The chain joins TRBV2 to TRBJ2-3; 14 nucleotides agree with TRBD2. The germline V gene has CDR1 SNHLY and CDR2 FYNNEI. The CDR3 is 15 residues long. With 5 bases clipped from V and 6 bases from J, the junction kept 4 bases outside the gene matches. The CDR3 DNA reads TGTGCCAGCAGTATGACTAGCGGGGGGGCGGATACGCAGTATTTT. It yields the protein CASSMTSGGADTQYF.

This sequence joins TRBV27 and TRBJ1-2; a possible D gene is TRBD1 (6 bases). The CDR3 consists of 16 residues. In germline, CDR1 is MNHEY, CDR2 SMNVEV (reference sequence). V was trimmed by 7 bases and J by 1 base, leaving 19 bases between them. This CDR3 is CASTPGHLGGNYGYTF. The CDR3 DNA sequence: TGTGCCAGCACCCCGGGACACCTGGGCGGTAACTATGGCTACACCTTC.

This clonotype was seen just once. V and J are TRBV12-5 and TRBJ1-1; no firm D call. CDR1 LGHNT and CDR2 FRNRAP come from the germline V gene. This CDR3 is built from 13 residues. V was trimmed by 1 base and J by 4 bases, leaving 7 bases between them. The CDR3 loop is CASGLGAATEAFF. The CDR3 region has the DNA TGTGCTAGTGGTTTGGGAGCAGCCACTGAAGCTTTCTTT. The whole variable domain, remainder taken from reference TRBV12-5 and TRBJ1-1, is DARVTQTPRHKVTEMGQEVTMRCQPILGHNTVFWYRQTMMQGLELLAYFRNRAPLDDSGMPKDRFSAEMPDATLATLKIQPSEPRDSAVYFCASGLGAATEAFFGQGTRLTVV.

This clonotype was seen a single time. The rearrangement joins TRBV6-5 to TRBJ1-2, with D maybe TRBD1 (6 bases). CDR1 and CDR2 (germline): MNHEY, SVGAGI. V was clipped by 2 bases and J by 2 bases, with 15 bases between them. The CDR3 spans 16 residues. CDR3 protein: CASSYTRGQPNYGYTF. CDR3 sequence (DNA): TGTGCCAGCAGTTACACGCGGGGGCAACCAAACTATGGCTACACCTTC.

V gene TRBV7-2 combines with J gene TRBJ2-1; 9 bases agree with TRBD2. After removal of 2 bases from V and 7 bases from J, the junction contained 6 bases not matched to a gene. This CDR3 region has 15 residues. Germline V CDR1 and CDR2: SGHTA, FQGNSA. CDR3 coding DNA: TGTGCCAGCAGCTTAATTAGCGGGGGAATGAATGAGCAGTTCTTC. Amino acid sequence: CASSLISGGMNEQFF.

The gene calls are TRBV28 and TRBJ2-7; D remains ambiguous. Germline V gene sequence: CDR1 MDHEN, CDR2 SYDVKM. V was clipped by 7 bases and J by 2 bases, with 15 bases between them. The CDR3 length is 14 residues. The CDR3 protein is CASTPVPATYEQYF. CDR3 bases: TGTGCCAGCACCCCAGTACCAGCTACCTACGAGCAGTACTTC. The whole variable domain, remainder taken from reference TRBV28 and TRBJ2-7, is DVKVTQSSRYLVKRTGEKVFLECVQDMDHENMFWYRQDPGLGLRLIYFSYDVKMKEKGDIPEGYSVSREKKERFSLILESASTNQTSMYLCASTPVPATYEQYFGPGTRLTVT.

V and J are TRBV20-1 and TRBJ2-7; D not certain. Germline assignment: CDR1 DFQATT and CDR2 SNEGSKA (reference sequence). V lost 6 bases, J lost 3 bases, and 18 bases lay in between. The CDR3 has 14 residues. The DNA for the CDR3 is TGCAGTGCAGCCCACTTAAAATCTATCTACGAGCAGTACTTC. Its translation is CSAAHLKSIYEQYF.

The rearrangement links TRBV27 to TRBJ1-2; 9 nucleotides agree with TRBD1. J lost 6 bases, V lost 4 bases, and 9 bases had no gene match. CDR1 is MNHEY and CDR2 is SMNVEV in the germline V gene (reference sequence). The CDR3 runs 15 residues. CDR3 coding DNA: TGTGCCAGCAGTTCGATGTACGGGACAGGGAATGGCTACACCTTC. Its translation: CASSSMYGTGNGYTF.

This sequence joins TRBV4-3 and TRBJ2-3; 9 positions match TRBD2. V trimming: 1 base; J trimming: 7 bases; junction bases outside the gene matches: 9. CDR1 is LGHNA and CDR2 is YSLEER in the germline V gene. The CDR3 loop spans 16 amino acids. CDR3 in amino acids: CASSQGPSGVTYTQYF. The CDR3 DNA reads TGCGCCAGCAGCCAAGGCCCTAGCGGGGTTACTTATACGCAGTATTTT.

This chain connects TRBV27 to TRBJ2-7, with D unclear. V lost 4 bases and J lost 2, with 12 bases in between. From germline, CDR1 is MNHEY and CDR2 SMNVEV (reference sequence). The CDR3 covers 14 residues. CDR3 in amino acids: CASSYRVPAYEQYF. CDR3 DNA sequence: TGTGCCAGCAGTTATAGGGTGCCAGCCTACGAGCAGTACTTC.

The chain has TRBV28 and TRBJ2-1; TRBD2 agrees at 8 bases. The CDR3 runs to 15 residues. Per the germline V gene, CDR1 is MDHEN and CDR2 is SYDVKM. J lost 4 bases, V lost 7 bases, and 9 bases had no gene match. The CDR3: CASISGGGTYNEQFF. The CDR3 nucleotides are TGTGCCAGCATCTCTGGCGGGGGGACTTACAATGAGCAGTTCTTC.

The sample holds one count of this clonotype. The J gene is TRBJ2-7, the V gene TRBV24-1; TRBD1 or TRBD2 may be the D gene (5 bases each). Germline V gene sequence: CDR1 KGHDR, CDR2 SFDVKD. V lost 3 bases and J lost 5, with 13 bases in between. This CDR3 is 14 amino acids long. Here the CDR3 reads CATSDDSRGDEQYF. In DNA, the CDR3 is TGTGCCACCAGTGATGACAGCCGAGGGGACGAGCAGTACTTC.

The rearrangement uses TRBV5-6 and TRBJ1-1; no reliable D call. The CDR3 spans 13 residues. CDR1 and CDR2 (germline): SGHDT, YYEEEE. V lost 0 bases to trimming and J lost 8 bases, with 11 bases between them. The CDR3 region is CASSLGGSPEAFF. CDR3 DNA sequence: TGTGCCAGCAGCTTGGGTGGGTCGCCCGAAGCTTTCTTT.

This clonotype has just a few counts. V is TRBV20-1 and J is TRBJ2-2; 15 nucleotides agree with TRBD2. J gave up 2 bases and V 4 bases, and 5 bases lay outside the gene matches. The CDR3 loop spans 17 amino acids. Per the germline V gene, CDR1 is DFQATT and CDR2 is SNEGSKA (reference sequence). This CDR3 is CSATRTSGGVNTGELFF. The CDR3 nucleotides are TGCAGTGCTACTCGGACTAGCGGGGGGGTTAACACCGGGGAGCTGTTTTTT.

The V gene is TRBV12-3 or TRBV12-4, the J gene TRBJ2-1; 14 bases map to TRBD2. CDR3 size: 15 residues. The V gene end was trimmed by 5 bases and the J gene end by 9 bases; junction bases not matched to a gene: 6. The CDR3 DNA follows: TGTGCCAGCAGTCTGACTAGCGGGGGGGCCTCTGAGCAGTTCTTC. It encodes CASSLTSGGASEQFF.

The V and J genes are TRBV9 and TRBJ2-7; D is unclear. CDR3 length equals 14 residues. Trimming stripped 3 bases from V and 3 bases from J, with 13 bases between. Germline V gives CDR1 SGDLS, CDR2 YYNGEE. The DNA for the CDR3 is TGTGCCAGCAGCGCCGGACGTTTAGGCTACGAGCAGTACTTC. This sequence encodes CASSAGRLGYEQYF.

CDR3 nucleotide sequence: TGTGCCAGCAGCCCCGGAAGGGGCAATGGCTACACCTTC. It codes for CASSPGRGNGYTF. V usage is TRBV7-3 and J usage is TRBJ1-2, with TRBD1 as a possible D gene (5 bases). Trimming left V 5 bases short and J 6 bases short, with 13 bases between. CDR1 is SGHTA, CDR2 FQGTGA, per germline. The CDR3 is 13 amino acids.

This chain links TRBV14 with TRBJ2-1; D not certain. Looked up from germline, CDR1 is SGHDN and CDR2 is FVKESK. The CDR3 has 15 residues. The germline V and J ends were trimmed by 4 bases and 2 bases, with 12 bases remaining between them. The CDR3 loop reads CASSPTRSPYNEQFF. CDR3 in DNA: TGTGCCAGCAGCCCCACAAGGAGCCCCTACAATGAGCAGTTCTTC.

The CDR3 nucleotides are TGTGCCAGCAGTCCCTGGACGGAATATAATTCACCCCTCCACTTT. Amino acids: CASSPWTEYNSPLHF. The chain uses TRBV6-5 and TRBJ1-6; D gene ambiguous. The CDR3 consists of 15 residues. The germline gives CDR1 MNHEY, CDR2 SVGAGI. Trimming took off 5 bases at V and 4 bases at J, with 12 bases between the two ends.

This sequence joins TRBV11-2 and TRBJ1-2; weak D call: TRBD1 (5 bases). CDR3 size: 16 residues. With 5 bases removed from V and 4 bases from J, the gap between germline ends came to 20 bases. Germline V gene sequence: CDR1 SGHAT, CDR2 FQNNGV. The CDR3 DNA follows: TGTGCCAGCAGCCCTACGATCGCAGACAGTCCCTATGGCTACACCTTC. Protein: CASSPTIADSPYGYTF.

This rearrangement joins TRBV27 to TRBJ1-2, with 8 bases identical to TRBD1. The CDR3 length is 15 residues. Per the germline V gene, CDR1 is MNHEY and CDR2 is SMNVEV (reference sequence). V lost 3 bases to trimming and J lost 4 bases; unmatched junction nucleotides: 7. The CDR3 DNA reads TGTGCCAGCAGTTTTGTATCAGGGGGCGTCTATGGCTACACCTTC. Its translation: CASSFVSGGVYGYTF.

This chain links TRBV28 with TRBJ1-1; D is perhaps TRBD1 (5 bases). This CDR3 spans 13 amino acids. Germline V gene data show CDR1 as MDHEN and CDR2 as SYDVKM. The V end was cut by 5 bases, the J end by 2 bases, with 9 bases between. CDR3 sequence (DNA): TGTGCCAGCAGTCGGGACCGCAACACTGAAGCTTTCTTT. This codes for CASSRDRNTEAFF.

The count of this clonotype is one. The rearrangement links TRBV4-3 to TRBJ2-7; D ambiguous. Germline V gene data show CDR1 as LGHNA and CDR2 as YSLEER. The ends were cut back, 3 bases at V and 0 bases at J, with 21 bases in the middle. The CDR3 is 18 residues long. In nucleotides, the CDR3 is TGCGCCAGCAGCCAGGATTTTTCGGGTTCTTCGAGCTCCTACGAGCAGTACTTC. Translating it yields CASSQDFSGSSSSYEQYF.

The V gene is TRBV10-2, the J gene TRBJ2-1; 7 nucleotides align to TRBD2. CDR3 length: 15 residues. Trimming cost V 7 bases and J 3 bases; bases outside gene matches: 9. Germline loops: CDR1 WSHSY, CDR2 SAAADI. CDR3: CASTKSGGDYNEQFF. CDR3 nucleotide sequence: TGCGCCAGCACCAAATCGGGGGGTGACTACAATGAGCAGTTCTTC.